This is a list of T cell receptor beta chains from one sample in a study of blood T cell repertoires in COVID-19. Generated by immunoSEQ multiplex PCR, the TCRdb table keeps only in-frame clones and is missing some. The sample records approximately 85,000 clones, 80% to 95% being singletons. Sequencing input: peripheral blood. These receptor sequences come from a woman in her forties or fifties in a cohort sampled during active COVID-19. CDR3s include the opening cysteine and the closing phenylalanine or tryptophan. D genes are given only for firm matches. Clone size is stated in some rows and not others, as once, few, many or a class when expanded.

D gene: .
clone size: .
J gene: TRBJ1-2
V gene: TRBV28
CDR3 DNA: TGTGCCAGCAGCACCCACGGCGTGGAGGGAAGGGGTGGCTACACCTTC
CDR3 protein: CASSTHGVEGRGGYTF

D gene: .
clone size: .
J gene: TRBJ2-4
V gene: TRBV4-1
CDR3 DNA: TGCGCCAGCAGCCAACCCGGAGCAGGGAACATTCAGTACTTC
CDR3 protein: CASSQPGAGNIQYF

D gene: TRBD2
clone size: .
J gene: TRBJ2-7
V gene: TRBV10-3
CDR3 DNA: TGTGCCATCAGTGAGTCGTTGCTAGCGGGAACGGAATCCTACGAGCAGTACTTC
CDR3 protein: CAISESLLAGTESYEQYF

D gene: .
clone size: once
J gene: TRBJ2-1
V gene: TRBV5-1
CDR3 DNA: TGCGCCAGCAGCTCCCTAGGGTTCTTC
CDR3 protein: CASSSLGFF

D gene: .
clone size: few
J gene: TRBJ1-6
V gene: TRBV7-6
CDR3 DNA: TGTGCCAGCAGCTTAAATCAGCGAAATTCACCCCTCCACTTT
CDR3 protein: CASSLNQRNSPLHF

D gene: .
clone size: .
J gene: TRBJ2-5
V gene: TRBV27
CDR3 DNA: TGTGCCAGCAGTTTAATGGCGGCCAAAGAGACCCAGTACTTC
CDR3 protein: CASSLMAAKETQYF

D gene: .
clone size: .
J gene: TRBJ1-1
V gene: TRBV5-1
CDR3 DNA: TGCGCCAGCAGCTTTGGCAGGTCGAACACTGAAGCTTTCTTT
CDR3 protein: CASSFGRSNTEAFF

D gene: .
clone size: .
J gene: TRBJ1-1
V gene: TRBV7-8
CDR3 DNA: TGTGCCAGCAGCTTACTCAGGGGAATGAACACTGAAGCTTTCTTT
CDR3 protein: CASSLLRGMNTEAFF

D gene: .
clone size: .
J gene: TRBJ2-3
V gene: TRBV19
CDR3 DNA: TGTGCCAGTATGCAGGGGAGCACAGATACGCAGTATTTT
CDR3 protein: CASMQGSTDTQYF

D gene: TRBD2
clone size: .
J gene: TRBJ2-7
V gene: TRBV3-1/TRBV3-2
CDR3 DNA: TGTGCCAGCAGCCAGGGGACTAGCGGAAATTTCTACGAGCAGTACTTC
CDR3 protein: CASSQGTSGNFYEQYF

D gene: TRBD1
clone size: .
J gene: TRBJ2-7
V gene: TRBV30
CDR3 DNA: TGTGCCTGGAGTGTAGAGGACAGGGGCTCCTACGAGCAGTACTTC
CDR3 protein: CAWSVEDRGSYEQYF

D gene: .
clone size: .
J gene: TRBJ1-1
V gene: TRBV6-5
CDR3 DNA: TGTGCCAGCACCCACACGTCGGGGAAAGACACTGAAGCTTTCTTT
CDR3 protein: CASTHTSGKDTEAFF

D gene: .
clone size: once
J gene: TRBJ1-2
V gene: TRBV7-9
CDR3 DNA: TGTGCCAGCAGCCCCGATGTCAGGGTTTCCTATGGCTACACCTTC
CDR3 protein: CASSPDVRVSYGYTF

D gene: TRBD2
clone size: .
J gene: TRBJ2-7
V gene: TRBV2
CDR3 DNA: TGTGCCAGCAGTGAAAAGCGGGAGTCGGTCCACGAGCAGTACTTC
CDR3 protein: CASSEKRESVHEQYF

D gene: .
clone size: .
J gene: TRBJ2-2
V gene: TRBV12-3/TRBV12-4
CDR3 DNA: TGTGCCAGCAGCCCTCAGGGGCCCGGGGAGCTGTTTTTT
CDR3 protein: CASSPQGPGELFF

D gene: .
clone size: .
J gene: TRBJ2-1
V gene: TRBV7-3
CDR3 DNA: TGTGCCAGCAGCTTAACGGGGCAGAACTCCTACAATGAGCAGTTCTTC
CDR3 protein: CASSLTGQNSYNEQFF

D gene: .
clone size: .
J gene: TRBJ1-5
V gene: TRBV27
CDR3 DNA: TGTGCCAGCAGTTTAGTCTCATCGGGCAATCAGCCCCAGCATTTT
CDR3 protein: CASSLVSSGNQPQHF

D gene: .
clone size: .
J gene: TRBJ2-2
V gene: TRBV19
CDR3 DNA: TGTGCCAGCGGGGTAACTTCCGCGAACACCGGGGAGCTGTTTTTT
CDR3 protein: CASGVTSANTGELFF

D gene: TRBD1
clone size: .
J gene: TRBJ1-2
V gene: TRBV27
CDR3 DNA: TGTGCCAGCAGCTTTTCCGGGACAGGGATTCCCCCTAACTATGGCTACACCTTC
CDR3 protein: CASSFSGTGIPPNYGYTF

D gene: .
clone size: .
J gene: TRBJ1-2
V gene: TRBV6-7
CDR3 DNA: TGTGCCAGCCTTCGACAGGACGGCTACACCTTC
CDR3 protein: CASLRQDGYTF

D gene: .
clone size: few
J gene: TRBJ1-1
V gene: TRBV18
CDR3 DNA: TGTGCCAGCTCACCTCAGGTCAACACTGAAGCTTTCTTT
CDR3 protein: CASSPQVNTEAFF

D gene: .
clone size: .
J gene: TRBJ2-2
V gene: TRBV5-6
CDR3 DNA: TGTGCCAGCAGCCTAAGAAACACCGGGGAGCTGTTTTTT
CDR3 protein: CASSLRNTGELFF